This T cell receptor beta chain originates from a study of chemoradiotherapy in HPV16-positive cancers. CDR3 length: 11 residues. CDR1 is MGHDK, CDR2 SYGVNS, per germline. Regarding the study as a whole: Candidate HPV-specific clones and E7-related TCR motifs grew in tumor during treatment. HPV-responsive T-cell expansion during chemoradiotherapy was linked to improved recurrence-free survival in HPV16-positive patients.

Profiled with immunoSEQ multiplex PCR; TCRdb holds only in-frame clones, not every one. The data contain about 68,000 clones, 88% of them singletons. Concerning this clone itself: Its antigen is not known. A read error may account for a junction end that differs from germline.

The receptor was isolated from a human donor with HPV-associated anogenital cancer. The J gene is TRBJ2-7, the V gene TRBV25-1, with D unresolved. Here the sequenced sample was blood, taken from a patient who underwent chemoradiotherapy. CDR3 region: CASGDSYEQYF. In DNA form, the CDR3 reads TGTGCCAGCGGTGACTCCTACGAGCAGTACTTC.